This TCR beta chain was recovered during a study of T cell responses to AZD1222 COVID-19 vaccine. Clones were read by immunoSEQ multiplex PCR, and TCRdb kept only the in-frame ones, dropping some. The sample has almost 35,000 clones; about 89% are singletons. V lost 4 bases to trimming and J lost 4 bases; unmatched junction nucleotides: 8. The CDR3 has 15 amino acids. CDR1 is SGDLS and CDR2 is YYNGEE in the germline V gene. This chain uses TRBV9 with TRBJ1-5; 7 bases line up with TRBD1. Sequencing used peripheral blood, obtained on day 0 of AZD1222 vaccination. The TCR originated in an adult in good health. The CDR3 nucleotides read TGTGCCAGCAGCAAGACAGGGTGGGGGAATCAGCCCCAGCATTTT. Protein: CASSKTGWGNQPQHF.